The clone carrying this T cell receptor (beta chain) was seen once. Its antigen is unidentified. The table came from immunoSEQ multiplex PCR; TCRdb's copy has only in-frame clones and leaves some out. The data contain some 150,000 clones, approximately 90% of them seen just once; the ten biggest clones take up 1.5% to 2%. Germline V gives CDR1 SQVTM, CDR2 ANQGSEA. The CDR3 length is 13 residues. Trimming shortened V by 6 bases and J by 2 bases, and 10 bases separated the two germline ends. The data derive from a study of T cell responses to AZD1222 COVID-19 vaccine. Background on the study: Combined were second doses at about 4 or about 12 weeks. Study-wide results and limits: Vaccine-associated CD4 TCRs ranged over spike, dominating at 160-218 and 743-854. Seropositive AZD1222 recipients at baseline numbered only 6 or 7. Every sample of the repertoires postdated the peak T cell response.

This chain uses TRBV29-1 with TRBJ2-2; D is unclear. The receptor's source is an adult in good health. This specimen was peripheral blood, taken on day 0 of AZD1222 vaccination. This CDR3 reads CSVQLVNTGELFF. In DNA form, the CDR3 reads TGCAGCGTACAGCTAGTAAACACCGGGGAGCTGTTTTTT.